These 3 T cell receptor beta chains came from one sample sequenced in a study of shared clonotypes between healthy human individuals. The protocol was immunoSEQ multiplex PCR, while the TCRdb copy is restricted to in-frame clones and leaves out a portion. This repertoire shows 1,400,000 or so clones, approximately 98.5% found once; its top ten account for about 0.35%. The sequenced sample consisted of naive CD4+ T cells sorted from blood. This sample's subset: CD45RA+ positively selected. These receptors were obtained from a young man in good health.

The V gene is TRBV6-5, the J gene TRBJ1-5, with D perhaps TRBD1 (6 bases). V was cut by 5 bases and J by 1 base, with 12 bases left in between. Germline CDR1 MNHEY, CDR2 SVGAGI. This CDR3 has 15 amino acids. Here the CDR3 reads CASSPIRGSNQPQHF. The CDR3 DNA follows: TGTGCCAGCAGTCCAATCAGGGGCAGCAATCAGCCCCAGCATTTT.

V usage is TRBV7-9 and J usage is TRBJ2-7; 8 nucleotides line up with TRBD1. After removal of 1 base from V and 0 bases from J, the junction contained 5 bases not matched to a gene. Looked up from germline, CDR1 is SEHNR and CDR2 is FQNEAQ (reference sequence). The CDR3 has 16 amino acids. The CDR3 sequence is CASSLVGDRSSYEQYF. Written as DNA, the CDR3 is TGTGCCAGCAGCTTAGTAGGGGACAGGAGCTCCTACGAGCAGTACTTC.

This rearrangement joins TRBV5-1 to TRBJ2-7; 13 nucleotides line up with TRBD2. Germline trimming cut 5 bases from V and 2 bases from J; bases unmatched to any gene: 7. Per the germline V gene, CDR1 is SGHRS and CDR2 is YFSETQ. CDR3 length: 16 residues. DNA of the CDR3: TGCGCCAGCAGGCGACTAGCGGGAGGTACCCCCTACGAGCAGTACTTC. It codes for CASRRLAGGTPYEQYF.